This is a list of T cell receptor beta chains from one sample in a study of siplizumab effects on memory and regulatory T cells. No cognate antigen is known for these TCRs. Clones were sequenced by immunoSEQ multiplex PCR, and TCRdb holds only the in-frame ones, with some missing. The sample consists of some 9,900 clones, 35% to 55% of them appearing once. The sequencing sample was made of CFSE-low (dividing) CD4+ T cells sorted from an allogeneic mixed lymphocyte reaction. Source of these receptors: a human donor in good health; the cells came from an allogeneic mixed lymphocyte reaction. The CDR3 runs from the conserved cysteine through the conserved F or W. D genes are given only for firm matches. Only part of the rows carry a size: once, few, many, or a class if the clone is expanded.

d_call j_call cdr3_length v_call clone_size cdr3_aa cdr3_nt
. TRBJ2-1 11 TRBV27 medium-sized CASSLGHEQFF TGTGCCAGCAGTTTAGGGCATGAGCAGTTCTTC
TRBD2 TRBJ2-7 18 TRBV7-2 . CASSQAVAGGGYSYEQYF TGTGCCAGCAGCCAAGCAGTAGCGGGAGGGGGATACTCCTACGAGCAGTACTTC
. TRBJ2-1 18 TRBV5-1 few CASSQRTGTRSPYNEQFF TGCGCCAGCAGCCAACGAACCGGGACTCGAAGCCCCTACAATGAGCAGTTCTTC
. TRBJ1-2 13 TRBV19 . CASSPKGDDGYTF TGTGCCAGTAGCCCAAAAGGGGATGATGGCTACACCTTC
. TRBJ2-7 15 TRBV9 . CASSVSAELPYEQYF TGTGCCAGCAGCGTAAGCGCAGAGCTACCCTACGAGCAGTACTTC
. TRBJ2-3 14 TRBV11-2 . CASSQTRSTDTQYF TGTGCCAGCAGCCAGACTAGAAGCACAGATACGCAGTATTTT
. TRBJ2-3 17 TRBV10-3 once CAISEGGHRTGGDTQYF TGTGCCATCAGTGAAGGCGGCCACCGTACGGGTGGAGATACGCAGTATTTT
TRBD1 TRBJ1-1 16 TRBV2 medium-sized CASSPRATGVRTEAFF TGTGCCAGCAGTCCGAGAGCGACAGGGGTAAGGACTGAAGCTTTCTTT
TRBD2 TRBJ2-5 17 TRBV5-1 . CASSRLAGGSLRATQYF TGCGCCAGCAGCCGACTAGCGGGAGGATCTCTACGTGCGACCCAGTACTTC
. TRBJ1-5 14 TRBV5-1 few CASSLEYGNQPQHF TGCGCCAGCAGCTTGGAATACGGCAATCAGCCCCAGCATTTT
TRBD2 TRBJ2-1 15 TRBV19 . CASSRLAGGGNEQFF TGTGCCAGTAGCAGACTAGCGGGAGGGGGGAATGAGCAGTTCTTC
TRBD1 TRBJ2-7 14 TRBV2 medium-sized CASSAGGQSYEQYF TGTGCCAGCAGTGCAGGGGGCCAATCCTACGAGCAGTACTTC
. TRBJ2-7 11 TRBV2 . CASMDPYEQYF TGTGCCAGCATGGACCCCTACGAGCAGTACTTC
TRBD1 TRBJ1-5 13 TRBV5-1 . CASSLQGSQPQHF TGCGCCAGCAGCTTACAGGGGAGTCAGCCCCAGCATTTT
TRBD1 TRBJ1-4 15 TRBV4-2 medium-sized CASSQVGQGNEKLFF TGTGCCAGCAGCCAAGTCGGACAGGGAAATGAAAAACTGTTTTTT
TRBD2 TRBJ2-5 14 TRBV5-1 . CASTGTSGQETQYF TGCGCCAGCACGGGGACTAGCGGACAAGAGACCCAGTACTTC
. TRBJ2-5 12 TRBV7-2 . CASSLDVETQYF TGTGCCAGCAGCTTAGATGTGGAGACCCAGTACTTC
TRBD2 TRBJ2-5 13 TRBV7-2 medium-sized CASSSGLAETQYF TGTGCCAGCAGCTCCGGACTAGCGGAGACCCAGTACTTC
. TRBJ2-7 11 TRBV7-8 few CASSLRAVKYF TGTGCCAGCAGCTTGAGGGCGGTGAAGTACTTC
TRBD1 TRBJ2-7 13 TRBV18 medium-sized CASSPQRDSEQYF TGTGCCAGCTCACCACAAAGGGACAGCGAGCAGTACTTC
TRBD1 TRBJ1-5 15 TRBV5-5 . CASSLVPGGNQPQHF TGTGCCAGCAGCTTAGTGCCAGGGGGGAATCAGCCCCAGCATTTT
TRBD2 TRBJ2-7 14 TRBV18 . CASSPSIAGYEQYF TGTGCCAGCTCACCCTCAATAGCGGGCTACGAGCAGTACTTT
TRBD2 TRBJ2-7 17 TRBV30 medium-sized CAWTLRIRLAGAGEQYF TGTGCCTGGACCCTAAGGATCAGACTAGCGGGAGCGGGGGAGCAGTACTTC
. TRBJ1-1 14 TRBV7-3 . CASREGNMNTEAFF TGTGCCAGCCGGGAGGGAAACATGAACACTGAAGCTTTCTTT
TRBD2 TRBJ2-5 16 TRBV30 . CAWTGLLAGVRETQYF TGTGCCTGGACCGGATTACTAGCGGGAGTAAGAGAGACCCAGTACTTC
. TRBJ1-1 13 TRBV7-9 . CASSLAGRTEAFF TGTGCCAGCAGCTTAGCAGGGAGGACTGAAGCTTTCTTT
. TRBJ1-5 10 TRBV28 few CASSRGPQHF TGTGCCAGCTCCCGAGGGCCCCAGCATTTT
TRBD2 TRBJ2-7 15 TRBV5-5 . CASSTTSGPSGEQYF TGTGCCAGCAGCACAACTAGCGGGCCTTCTGGCGAGCAGTACTTC
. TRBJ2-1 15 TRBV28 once CASSLTAITYNEQFF TGTGCCAGCAGTTTGACGGCGATAACCTACAATGAGCAGTTCTTC
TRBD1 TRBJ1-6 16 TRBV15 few CATTPGGTGRNSPLHF TGTGCCACCACCCCTGGAGGGACAGGGCGGAATTCACCCCTCCACTTT
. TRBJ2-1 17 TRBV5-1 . CASSLGLSTTLYNEQFF TGCGCCAGCAGCTTAGGACTATCCACAACCTTGTACAATGAGCAGTTCTTC
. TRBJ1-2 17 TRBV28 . CASSVIGRFTSNYGYTF TGTGCCAGTTCGGTTATCGGCAGATTTACCTCTAACTATGGCTACACCTTC
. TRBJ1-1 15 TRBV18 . CASSPLSQGSTEAFF TGTGCCAGCTCACCATTAAGTCAGGGGAGTACTGAAGCTTTCTTT
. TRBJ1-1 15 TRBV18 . CASSPRVTGPQWAFF TGTGCCAGCTCACCAAGGGTAACAGGTCCTCAGTGGGCTTTCTTT
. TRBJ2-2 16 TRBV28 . CASSLEGGIKTGELFF TGTGCCAGCAGTTTAGAAGGGGGAATTAAAACCGGGGAGCTGTTTTTT
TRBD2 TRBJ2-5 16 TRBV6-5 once CASSYSGREAQETQYF TGTGCCAGCAGTTACTCTGGGCGGGAGGCCCAAGAGACCCAGTACTTC
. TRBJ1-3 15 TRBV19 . CASSKPNLSGNTIYF TGTGCCAGTAGTAAACCCAATCTCTCTGGAAACACCATATATTTT